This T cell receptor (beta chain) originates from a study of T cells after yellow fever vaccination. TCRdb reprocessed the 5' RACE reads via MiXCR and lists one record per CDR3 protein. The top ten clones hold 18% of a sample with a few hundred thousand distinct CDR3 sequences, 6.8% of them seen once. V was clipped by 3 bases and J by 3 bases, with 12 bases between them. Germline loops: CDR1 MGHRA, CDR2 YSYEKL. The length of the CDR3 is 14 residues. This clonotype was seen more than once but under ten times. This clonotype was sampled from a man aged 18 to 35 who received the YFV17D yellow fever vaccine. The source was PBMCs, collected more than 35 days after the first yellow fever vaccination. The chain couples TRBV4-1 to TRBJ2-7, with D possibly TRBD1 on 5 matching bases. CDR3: CASSHPTQGYEQYF. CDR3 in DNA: TGCGCCAGCAGCCATCCCACTCAGGGCTACGAGCAGTACTTC.